This T cell receptor beta chain was identified during a study of T cell repertoires in cytomegalovirus infection (dated 2019 in TCRdb). Concerning the study at large: Because public TCR beta signatures pointed to carriage of CMV infection together with the matching HLA type, the HLA type of each donor mattered for the analysis. What the study reported, not specific to this receptor: In the ex vivo response, HLA-C-restricted CMV-specific TCR beta clonotypes were dominant, and in two of eight donors the single most frequent clonotype came from this HLA-C-restricted group. In both this cohort and an independent cohort of over 350 donors, the cumulative frequency of public TCR beta family members distinguished carriers of CMV infection plus the relevant HLA type.

There are many counts of this clonotype. The antigen it binds to is not known. Base qualities were left out, and no much larger clone turns up one base away. The sequencer was an Illumina HiSeq 1500. TCRdb reworked the public reads: Q25 trimming with fastp, MiXCR clone assembly, productive beta chains retained. CDR3 protein sequences are deduplicated, and each keeps its most common genes and DNA. Recorded for this sample are roughly 190,000 distinct CDR3 sequences; less than 9.5% of them occurred a single time. Together, the top ten hold about 4.6% of the sample. The sample comprised PBMCs. The origin of this receptor is a human donor in good health (CMV status not recorded). Some clones in this sample may be carry-over from other donors' samples.

The nucleotides read TGTGCCAGCAGTAACCGACAGCTACAAGAGACCCAGTACTTC. It codes for CASSNRQLQETQYF. The chain links TRBV7-9 with TRBJ2-5; possibly the D gene is TRBD1, per 5 matching bases. From the cysteine up to the phenylalanine, the CDR3 has a length of 14 residues. Just CDR3 DNA is preserved here, 42 bases in frame from base 1. At the junction V is shortened by 6 bases and J by 2 bases, with 13 bases in between. CDR1 and CDR2, per the germline V gene (reference sequence), are SEHNR and FQNEAQ.